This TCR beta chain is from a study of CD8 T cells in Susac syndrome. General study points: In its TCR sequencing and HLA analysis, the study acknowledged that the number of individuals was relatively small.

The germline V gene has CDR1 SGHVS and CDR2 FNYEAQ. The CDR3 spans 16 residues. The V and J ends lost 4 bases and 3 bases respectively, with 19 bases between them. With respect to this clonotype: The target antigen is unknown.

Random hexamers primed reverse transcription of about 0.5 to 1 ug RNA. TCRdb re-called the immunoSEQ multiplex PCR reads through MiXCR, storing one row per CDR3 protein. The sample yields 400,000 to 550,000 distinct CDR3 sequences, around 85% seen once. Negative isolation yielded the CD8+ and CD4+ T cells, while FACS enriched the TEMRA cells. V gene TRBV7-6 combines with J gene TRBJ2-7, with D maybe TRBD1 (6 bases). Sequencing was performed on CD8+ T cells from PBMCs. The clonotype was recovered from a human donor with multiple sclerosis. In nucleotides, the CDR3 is TGTGCCAGCAGCTCCTCCTCTGGGGGCTTTATCTACGAGCAGTACTTC. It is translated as CASSSSSGGFIYEQYF.